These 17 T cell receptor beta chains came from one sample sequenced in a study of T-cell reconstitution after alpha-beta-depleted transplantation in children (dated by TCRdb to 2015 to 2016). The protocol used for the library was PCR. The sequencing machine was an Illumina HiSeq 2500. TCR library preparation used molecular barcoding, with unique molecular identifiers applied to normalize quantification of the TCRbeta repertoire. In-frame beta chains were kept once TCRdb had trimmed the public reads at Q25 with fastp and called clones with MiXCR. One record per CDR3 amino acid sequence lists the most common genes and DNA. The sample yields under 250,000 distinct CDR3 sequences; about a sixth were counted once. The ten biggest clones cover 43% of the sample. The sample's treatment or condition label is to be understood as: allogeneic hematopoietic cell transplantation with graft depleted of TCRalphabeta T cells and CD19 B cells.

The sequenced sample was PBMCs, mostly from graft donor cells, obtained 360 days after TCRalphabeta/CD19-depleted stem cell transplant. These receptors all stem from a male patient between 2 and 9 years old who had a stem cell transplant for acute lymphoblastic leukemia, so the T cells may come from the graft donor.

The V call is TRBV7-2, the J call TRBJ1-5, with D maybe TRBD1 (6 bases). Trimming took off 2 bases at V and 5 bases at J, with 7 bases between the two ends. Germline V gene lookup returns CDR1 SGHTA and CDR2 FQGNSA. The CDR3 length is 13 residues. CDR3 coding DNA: TGTGCCAGCAGCTTACAGGGGTATCAGCCCCAGCATTTT. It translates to CASSLQGYQPQHF.

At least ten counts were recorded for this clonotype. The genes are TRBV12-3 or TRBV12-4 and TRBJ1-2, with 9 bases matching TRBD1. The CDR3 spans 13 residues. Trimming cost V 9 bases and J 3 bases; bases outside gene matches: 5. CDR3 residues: CASRTGVHYGYTF. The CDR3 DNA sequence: TGTGCCAGTAGGACAGGGGTTCACTATGGCTACACCTTC.

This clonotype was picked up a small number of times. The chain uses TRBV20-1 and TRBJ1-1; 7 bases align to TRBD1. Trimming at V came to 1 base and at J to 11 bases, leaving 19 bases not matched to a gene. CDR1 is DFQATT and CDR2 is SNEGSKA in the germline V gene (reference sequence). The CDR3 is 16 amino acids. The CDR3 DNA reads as TGCAGTGCTAGAGCAGTAACGGACAGGAAGGGATCGTGGGCTTTCTTT. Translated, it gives CSARAVTDRKGSWAFF.

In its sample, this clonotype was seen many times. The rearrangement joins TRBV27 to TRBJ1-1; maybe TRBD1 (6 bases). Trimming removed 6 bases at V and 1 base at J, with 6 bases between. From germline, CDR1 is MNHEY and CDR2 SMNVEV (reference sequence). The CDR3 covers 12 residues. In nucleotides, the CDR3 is TGTGCCAGCAGGACAGGGAACACTGAAGCTTTCTTT. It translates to CASRTGNTEAFF.

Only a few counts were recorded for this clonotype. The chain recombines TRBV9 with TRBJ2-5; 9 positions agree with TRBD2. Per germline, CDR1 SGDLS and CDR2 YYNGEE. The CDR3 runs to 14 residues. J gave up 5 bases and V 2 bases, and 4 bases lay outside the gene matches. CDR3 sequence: CASSVWGTSETQYF. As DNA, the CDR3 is TGTGCCAGCAGCGTTTGGGGGACTAGCGAGACCCAGTACTTC.

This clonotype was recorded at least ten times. The CDR3 nucleotides are TGCAGCGTTAGGGCAGCCGAGCAGTACTTC. Protein product: CSVRAAEQYF. The chain couples TRBV29-1 to TRBJ2-7; D not resolved. Germline V CDR1 and CDR2: SQVTM, ANQGSEA. CDR3 length equals 10 residues. Trimming stripped 5 bases from V and 6 bases from J, with 8 bases between.

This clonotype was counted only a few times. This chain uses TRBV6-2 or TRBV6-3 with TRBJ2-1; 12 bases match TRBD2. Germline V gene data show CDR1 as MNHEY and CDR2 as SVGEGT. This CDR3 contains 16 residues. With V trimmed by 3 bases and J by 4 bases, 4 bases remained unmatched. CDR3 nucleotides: TGTGCCAGCAGTTATCCGGGACTAGCGGGTTACAATGAGCAGTTCTTC. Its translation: CASSYPGLAGYNEQFF.

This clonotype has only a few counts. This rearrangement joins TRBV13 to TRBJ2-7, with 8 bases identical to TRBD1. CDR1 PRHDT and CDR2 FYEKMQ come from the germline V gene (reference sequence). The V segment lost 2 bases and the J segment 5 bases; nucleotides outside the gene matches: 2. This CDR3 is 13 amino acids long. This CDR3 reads CASSLQGADEQYF. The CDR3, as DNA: TGTGCCAGCAGCTTACAGGGGGCTGACGAGCAGTACTTC.

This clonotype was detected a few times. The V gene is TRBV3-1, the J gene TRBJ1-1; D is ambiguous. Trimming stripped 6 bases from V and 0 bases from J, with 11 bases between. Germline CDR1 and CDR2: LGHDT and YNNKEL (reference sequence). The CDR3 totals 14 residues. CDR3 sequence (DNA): TGTGCCAGCAGAGAGACCGCCTTGAACACTGAAGCTTTCTTT. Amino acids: CASRETALNTEAFF.

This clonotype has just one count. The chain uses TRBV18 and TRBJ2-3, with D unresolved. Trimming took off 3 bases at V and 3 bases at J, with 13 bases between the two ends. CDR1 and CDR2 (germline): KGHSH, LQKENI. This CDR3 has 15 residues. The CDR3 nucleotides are TGTGCCAGCTCACCTCGAATAGGGTGGACAGATACGCAGTATTTT. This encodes CASSPRIGWTDTQYF.

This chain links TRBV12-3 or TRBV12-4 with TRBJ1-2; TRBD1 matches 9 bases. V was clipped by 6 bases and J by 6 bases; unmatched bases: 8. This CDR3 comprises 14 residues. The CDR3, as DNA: TGTGCCAGCAGAGAAACAGGGGGCGGGGATGGCTACACCTTC. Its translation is CASRETGGGDGYTF.

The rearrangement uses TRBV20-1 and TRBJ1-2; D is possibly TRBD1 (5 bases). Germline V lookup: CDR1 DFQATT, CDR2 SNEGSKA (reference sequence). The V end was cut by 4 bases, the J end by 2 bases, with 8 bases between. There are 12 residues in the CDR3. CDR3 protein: CSANSGNYGYTF. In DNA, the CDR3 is TGCAGTGCTAACTCAGGGAACTATGGCTACACCTTC.

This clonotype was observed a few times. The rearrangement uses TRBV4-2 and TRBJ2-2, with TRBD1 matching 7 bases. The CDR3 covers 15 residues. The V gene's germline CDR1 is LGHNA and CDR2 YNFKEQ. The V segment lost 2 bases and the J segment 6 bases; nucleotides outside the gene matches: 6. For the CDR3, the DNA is TGTGCCAGCAGCCAACGGACAGGCGCGGCCGGGGAGCTGTTTTTT. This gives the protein CASSQRTGAAGELFF.

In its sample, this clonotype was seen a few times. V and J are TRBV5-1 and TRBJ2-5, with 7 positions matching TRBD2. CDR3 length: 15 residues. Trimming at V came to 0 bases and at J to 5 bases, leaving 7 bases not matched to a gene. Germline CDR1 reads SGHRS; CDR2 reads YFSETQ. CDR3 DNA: TGCGCCAGCAGCTTGGTACGGGGGGATCGGGAGACCCAGTACTTC. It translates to CASSLVRGDRETQYF.

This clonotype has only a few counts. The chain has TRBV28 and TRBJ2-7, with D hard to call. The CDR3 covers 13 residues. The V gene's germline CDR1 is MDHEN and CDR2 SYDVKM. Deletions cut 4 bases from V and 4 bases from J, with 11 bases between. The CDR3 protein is CASSWTPLYEQYF. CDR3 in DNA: TGTGCCAGCAGTTGGACCCCCCTGTACGAGCAGTACTTC.

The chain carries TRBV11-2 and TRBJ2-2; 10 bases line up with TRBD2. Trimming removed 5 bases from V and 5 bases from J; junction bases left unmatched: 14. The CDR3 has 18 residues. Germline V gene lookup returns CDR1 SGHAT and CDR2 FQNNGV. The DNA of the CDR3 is TGTGCCAGCAGCACCCTGACCCTAGCGGGAGTGTATACCGGGGAGCTGTTTTTT. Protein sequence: CASSTLTLAGVYTGELFF.

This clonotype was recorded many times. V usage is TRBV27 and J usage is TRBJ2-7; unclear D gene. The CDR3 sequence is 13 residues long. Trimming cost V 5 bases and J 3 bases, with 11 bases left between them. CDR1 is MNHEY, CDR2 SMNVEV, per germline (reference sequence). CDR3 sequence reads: CASSGPGHYEQYF. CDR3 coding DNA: TGTGCCAGCAGTGGTCCGGGTCACTACGAGCAGTACTTC.